A selection of T cell receptor beta chains follows, all from one sample in a study of blood T cell repertoires in COVID-19. Sequenced by immunoSEQ multiplex PCR; TCRdb stores in-frame clones only, minus some. The sample lists 430,000 or so clones; about 88% were seen once. The sample was PBMCs or T cells enriched from blood (not recorded which). These TCRs come from a woman aged 18 to 35 who had been exposed to COVID-19. Both conserved end residues are part of each CDR3. A D gene is named only where the DNA matches it firmly. The size of a clone is reported for some rows only, either as once, few or many, or as a class for expanded clones.

TGTGCCAGCAGCTTGGGGACAGGCCCATCAGATACGCAGTATTTT,CASSLGTGPSDTQYF,.,15,TRBJ2-3,TRBV5-5,TRBD1
TGTGCCAGCAGCGTAGACCCAGGGGTAAGGGGTGGCTACACCTTC,CASSVDPGVRGGYTF,.,15,TRBJ1-2,TRBV9,.
TGTGCCAGCTCCAGTCGGGGCGGGGTAACAGATACGCAGTATTTT,CASSSRGGVTDTQYF,.,15,TRBJ2-3,TRBV7-8,.
TGCAGCGTTGAATCCCGGGACAGGGCCACTGAAGCTTTCTTT,CSVESRDRATEAFF,few,14,TRBJ1-1,TRBV29-1,TRBD1
TGCAGTGCTAGTGGCAGGGTTGGTGAAAACTATGGCTACACCTTC,CSASGRVGENYGYTF,.,15,TRBJ1-2,TRBV20-1,.
TGTGCCAGCAGCTTAGCCTACGGGTTTAACTATGGCTACACCTTC,CASSLAYGFNYGYTF,.,15,TRBJ1-2,TRBV7-2,.
TGTGCCAGCAGCCCAAGAGGAGATGGGGCCAACGTCCTGACTTTC,CASSPRGDGANVLTF,.,15,TRBJ2-6,TRBV7-9,.
TGTGCCAGCAGTTTAAGCGGGGCAGGCCTTGAGACCCAGTACTTC,CASSLSGAGLETQYF,.,15,TRBJ2-5,TRBV28,TRBD2
TGTGCCAGCAGCCCCACGGGACTGATCACAGATACGCAGTATTTT,CASSPTGLITDTQYF,.,15,TRBJ2-3,TRBV7-3,.
TGTGCCAGCAGTGTCGATTATACAGGGGACCAGGCCGGGGAGCTGTTTTTT,CASSVDYTGDQAGELFF,.,17,TRBJ2-2,TRBV6-4,TRBD1
TGCGCCAGCAGCCAAACACAGGGGTCCTATAATTCACCCCTCCACTTT,CASSQTQGSYNSPLHF,.,16,TRBJ1-6,TRBV4-1,TRBD1
TGTGCCAGCAGCGTAGAACAGGGTGGAAATTGGGAGACCCAGTACTTC,CASSVEQGGNWETQYF,.,16,TRBJ2-5,TRBV9,.